This T cell receptor (beta chain) was found in a study of regulatory and conventional T cells in RAG deficiency. Sequencing used immunoSEQ multiplex PCR; TCRdb keeps in-frame clones, though not all of them. The repertoire consists of over 450 clones, with roughly four fifths occurring once and the leading ten covering about 28%. Germline assignment: CDR1 SQVTM and CDR2 ANQGSEA. This CDR3 has 13 amino acids. V lost 1 base, J lost 2 bases, and 6 bases lay in between. Blood CD4+ CD25-high CD127-low regulatory T cells supplied the genomic DNA template. Of eight RAG-deficient patients, one had SCID, two Omenn syndrome, five CID or atypical SCID.

This sequence joins TRBV29-1 and TRBJ2-1; D is possibly TRBD2 (6 bases). Sequenced material: Tregs sorted from blood. This sequence originates from a human donor with RAG deficiency presenting as severe combined immunodeficiency. The CDR3 reads CSVEGLAYNEQFF. For the CDR3, the DNA is TGCAGCGTTGAAGGACTAGCCTACAATGAGCAGTTCTTC.